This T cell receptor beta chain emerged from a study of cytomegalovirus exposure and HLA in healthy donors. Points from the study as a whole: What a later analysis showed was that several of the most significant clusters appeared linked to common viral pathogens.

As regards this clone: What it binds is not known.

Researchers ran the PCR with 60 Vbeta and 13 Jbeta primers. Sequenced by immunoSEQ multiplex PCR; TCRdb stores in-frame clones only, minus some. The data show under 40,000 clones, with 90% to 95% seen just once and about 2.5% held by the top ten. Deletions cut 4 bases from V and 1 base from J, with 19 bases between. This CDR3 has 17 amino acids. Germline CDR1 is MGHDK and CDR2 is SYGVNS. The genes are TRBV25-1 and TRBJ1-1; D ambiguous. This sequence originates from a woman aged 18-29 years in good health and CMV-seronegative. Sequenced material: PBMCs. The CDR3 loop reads CASSAPTLSVGNTEAFF. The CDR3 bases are TGTGCCAGCAGTGCCCCGACCCTCAGCGTGGGGAACACTGAAGCTTTCTTT.